Presented here are 18 T cell receptor beta chains from one specimen sequenced in a study of T cell repertoires in cytomegalovirus infection. MiXCR was run by TCRdb on the reads, yielding one entry per CDR3 protein. Of fewer than 950,000 distinct CDR3 sequences in the sample, approximately 32% are singletons; the top ten hold under 15%. For these receptors, no antigen is known. This specimen consisted of cultured CD8+ T cells from PBMCs, obtained from culture after CMV antigen stimulation. The receptors were gathered from a human donor in good health (CMV status not recorded). Some clones in this sample may be carry-over from other donors' samples.

In this sample, this clonotype turned up many times. The chain couples TRBV7-2 to TRBJ1-1; a weak D match, TRBD1 (6 bases). Germline CDR1 SGHTA, CDR2 FQGNSA. The CDR3 is made up of 12 amino acids. Trimming stripped 6 bases from V and 3 bases from J, with 8 bases between. In nucleotides, the CDR3 is TGTGCCAGCAGAACAGGGTACACTGAAGCTTTCTTT. Translating gives CASRTGYTEAFF.

There are a few counts of this clonotype. The CDR3 DNA sequence: TGTGCCAGTCGATCCGGGGGTTACTACAATGAGCAGTTCTTC. Translating gives CASRSGGYYNEQFF. The chain employs TRBV27 and TRBJ2-1; a weak D match, TRBD2 (6 bases). This CDR3 comprises 14 residues. Germline CDR1 and CDR2: MNHEY and SMNVEV (reference sequence). The V gene lost 9 bases and the J gene lost 3 bases, with 15 bases spanning the gap.

The chain has TRBV20-1 and TRBJ2-1; tentatively, D is TRBD1 or TRBD2 (5 bases each). V was trimmed by 2 bases and J by 9 bases, leaving 11 bases between them. Germline-derived CDR1 and CDR2 are DFQATT and SNEGSKA (reference sequence). CDR3 length equals 12 residues. DNA of the CDR3: TGCAGTGCTAGACATATGGGGACTGAGCAGTTCTTC. Translated: CSARHMGTEQFF.

There are many counts of this clonotype. DNA of the CDR3: TGTGCCAGCAGCTTACAGACAGGGGCCCAAGAGACCCAGTACTTC. As protein: CASSLQTGAQETQYF. The chain joins TRBV7-9 to TRBJ2-5, with 8 bases identical to TRBD1. CDR1 is SEHNR and CDR2 is FQNEAQ in the germline V gene (reference sequence). Trimming at V came to 2 bases and at J to 1 base, leaving 3 bases not matched to a gene. The CDR3 contains 15 residues.

CDR3 nucleotide sequence: TGTGCCAGCAGCTTGGGCGGAAGTGGATCCCAGATGGCTTTCTTT. Translating it yields CASSLGGSGSQMAFF. The V gene is TRBV7-6, the J gene TRBJ1-1, with D uncertain. Germline V gene lookup returns CDR1 SGHVS and CDR2 FNYEAQ. The CDR3 runs 15 residues. The germline V and J ends were trimmed by 3 bases and 11 bases, with 22 bases remaining between them.

On this clonotype itself: This sequence may be a read error, since a much larger clone differs from it by one base. V is TRBV6-1 and J is TRBJ1-1; no firm D call. Germline assignment: CDR1 MNHNS and CDR2 SASEGT. CDR3 length equals 14 residues. CDR3 region: CPSSGGNYYTEAFF. The DNA of the CDR3 is TGTCCCAGCAGTGGAGGAAACTATTACACTGAAGCTTTCTTT.

This clonotype was detected only a few times. V is TRBV15 and J is TRBJ2-6; 8 bases are shared with TRBD1. The germline V gene encodes CDR1 LNHNV and CDR2 YYDKDF (reference sequence). The CDR3 runs 19 residues. With 1 base clipped from V and 2 bases from J, the junction kept 10 bases outside the gene matches. The CDR3 sequence: CATSRGSDRAGAGANVLTF. The CDR3 DNA sequence: TGTGCCACCAGCAGAGGATCGGACAGGGCTGGCGCTGGGGCCAACGTCCTGACTTTC. Looking up the rest from reference TRBV15 and TRBJ2-6 gives the full variable domain: DAMVIQNPRYQVTQFGKPVTLSCSQTLNHNVMYWYQQKSSQAPKLLFHYYDKDFNNEADTPDNFQSRRPNTSFCFLDIRSPGLGDTAMYLCATSRGSDRAGAGANVLTFGAGSRLTVL.

In this sample, this clonotype turned up many times. This chain joins TRBV20-1 and TRBJ2-5, with D unclear. Between the trimmed V and J ends, which lost 2 bases and 2 bases, there was a span of 12 bases. The CDR3 is 14 amino acids. Germline V gene data show CDR1 as DFQATT and CDR2 as SNEGSKA (reference sequence). The CDR3 sequence is CSARPTVVQETQYF. CDR3 bases: TGCAGTGCTAGACCGACGGTAGTACAAGAGACCCAGTACTTC.

The V gene is TRBV12-3 or TRBV12-4, the J gene TRBJ2-5; perhaps D is TRBD1 or TRBD2 (6 bases each). This CDR3 comprises 19 residues. The V end was cut by 4 bases, the J end by 4 bases, with 28 bases between. CDR3 sequence (DNA): TGTGCCAGCAGTTCAATCGGGGGCCCTAAGGGAGCAGAAGGAGAGACCCAGTACTTC. Protein: CASSSIGGPKGAEGETQYF.

In DNA form, the CDR3 reads TGTGCCAGCAGCTTAGCGTCGGGGTCTACCTACAATGAGCAGTTCTTC. Translation: CASSLASGSTYNEQFF. The chain combines TRBV7-9 with TRBJ2-1; D perhaps matches TRBD2 (5 bases). This CDR3 comprises 16 residues. Trimming pared 0 bases from V and 2 bases from J, leaving 11 bases between. Looked up from germline, CDR1 is SEHNR and CDR2 is FQNEAQ (reference sequence).

There are many counts of this clonotype. The chain uses TRBV7-2 and TRBJ1-6; 8 bases fit TRBD1. The V gene end was trimmed by 6 bases and the J gene end by 0 bases; junction bases not matched to a gene: 16. The CDR3 runs to 20 residues. Germline V gene data show CDR1 as SGHTA and CDR2 as FQGNSA. The CDR3 loop is CASRATGGDGGSSYNSPLHF. CDR3 in DNA: TGTGCCAGCAGAGCAACAGGGGGGGATGGAGGAAGCTCCTATAATTCACCCCTCCACTTT.

This chain uses TRBV7-6 with TRBJ1-1; 10 nucleotides align to TRBD1. This CDR3 is built from 16 residues. Germline assignment: CDR1 SGHVS and CDR2 FNYEAQ. Trimming at V came to 1 base and at J to 5 bases, leaving 7 bases not matched to a gene. CDR3 sequence: CASSLETGGAGTEAFF. CDR3 sequence (DNA): TGTGCCAGCAGCTTAGAGACAGGGGGCGCCGGTACTGAAGCTTTCTTT.

The chain carries TRBV27 and TRBJ2-3; D is possibly TRBD1 or TRBD2 (5 bases each). The CDR3 totals 20 residues. The V end lost 0 bases, the J end lost 0 bases, and 22 bases lay between the germline ends. Germline V gene data show CDR1 as MNHEY and CDR2 as SMNVEV (reference sequence). The CDR3, as DNA: TGTGCCAGCAGTTTATCCCCAGGGTTTGGGGGACCCGAAAGCACAGATACGCAGTATTTT. The encoded protein is CASSLSPGFGGPESTDTQYF.

The chain recombines TRBV29-1 with TRBJ2-7; 7 positions agree with TRBD1. Per germline, CDR1 SQVTM and CDR2 ANQGSEA. V lost 2 bases to trimming and J lost 0 bases; unmatched junction nucleotides: 4. The CDR3 runs to 14 residues. The CDR3 region is CSVELTGTSYEQYF. DNA for the CDR3: TGCAGCGTTGAACTGACAGGGACCTCCTACGAGCAGTACTTC.

The gene calls are TRBV4-1 and TRBJ1-6; no clear D gene. V dropped 1 base and J dropped 7 bases, with 11 bases sitting between them. CDR3 size: 15 residues. Germline V lookup: CDR1 MGHRA, CDR2 YSYEKL. DNA of the CDR3: TGCGCCAGCAGCCAAGTCGGGAGTCCGAATTCACCCCTCCACTTT. Amino acid sequence: CASSQVGSPNSPLHF.

The CDR3 spells CASSLAVKGGYTF. CDR3 in DNA: TGTGCCAGCAGCTTAGCAGTGAAGGGAGGCTACACCTTC. The V gene is TRBV7-9, the J gene TRBJ1-2; D gene ambiguous. Trimming took 0 bases from V and 8 from J, leaving 10 bases between them. The length of the CDR3 is 13 residues. Germline-derived CDR1 and CDR2 are SEHNR and FQNEAQ (reference sequence).

This clonotype occurred many times. As DNA, the CDR3 is TGTGCCAGCAGCTTACCCGGACAGGGGGGGTCGCAATTGGCGCAGTTCTTC. Protein product: CASSLPGQGGSQLAQFF. The chain carries TRBV7-8 and TRBJ2-1; 10 bases are a match to TRBD1. Germline V gene lookup returns CDR1 SGHVS and CDR2 FQNEAQ. The junction had 16 bases not matched to a gene; V was cut back by 2 bases and J by 12 bases. CDR3 length: 17 amino acids.

The rearrangement links TRBV6-1 to TRBJ2-1; D may be TRBD1 (5 bases). The CDR3 length is 16 residues. Germline CDR1 and CDR2: MNHNS and SASEGT. V was trimmed by 7 bases and J by 0 bases, leaving 16 bases between them. The CDR3 DNA reads TGTGCCAGCATAAAAGACAGATCCAGCTCCTACAATGAGCAGTTCTTC. Protein sequence: CASIKDRSSSYNEQFF.